These 27 T cell receptor beta chains came from one sample sequenced in a study of cytomegalovirus exposure and HLA in healthy donors. Researchers ran the PCR with 60 Vbeta and 13 Jbeta primers. Method: immunoSEQ multiplex PCR; TCRdb's copy keeps in-frame clones and lacks some. The table lists roughly 170,000 clones, 70% to 85% of them singletons. The sequenced sample was PBMCs. The receptors were gathered from a woman in her 30s in good health and CMV-seronegative.

The chain has TRBV19 and TRBJ2-3, with TRBD2 matching 13 bases. This CDR3 comprises 16 residues. With V trimmed by 5 bases and J by 5 bases, 7 bases remained unmatched. CDR1 is LNHDA and CDR2 is SQIVND in the germline V gene (reference sequence). The CDR3 spells CASSSTGLAGRDTQYF. Written as DNA, the CDR3 is TGTGCCAGTAGTTCTACGGGACTAGCGGGGAGAGATACGCAGTATTTT. Looking up the rest from reference TRBV19 and TRBJ2-3 gives the full variable domain: DGGITQSPKYLFRKEGQNVTLSCEQNLNHDAMYWYRQDPGQGLRLIYYSQIVNDFQKGDIAEGYSVSREKKESFPLTVTSAQKNPTAFYLCASSSTGLAGRDTQYFGPGTRLTVL.

The chain has TRBV5-1 and TRBJ1-2; no reliable D call. Germline V CDR1 and CDR2: SGHRS, YFSETQ. Trimming removed 0 bases at V and 1 base at J, with 7 bases between. The CDR3 has 14 residues. Written as DNA, the CDR3 is TGCGCCAGCAGCTTGGGGGCTGGTAACTATGGCTACACCTTC. Residues: CASSLGAGNYGYTF.

The DNA of the CDR3 is TGTGCCAGTAGTATCCTAAGCGGAGGGCCCTACGAGCAGTACTTC. Residues: CASSILSGGPYEQYF. The rearrangement links TRBV19 to TRBJ2-7, with D perhaps matching TRBD2 (6 bases). With 3 bases removed from V and 2 bases from J, the gap between germline ends came to 14 bases. Germline CDR1 and CDR2: LNHDA and SQIVND (reference sequence). The CDR3 is 15 residues long.

To note about this clone: The same CDR3 arises from other DNA sequences in this sample as well. The chain has TRBV4-1 and TRBJ1-5; 9 bases are a match to TRBD1. Losses at the gene ends were 1 base for V and 2 bases for J; bases not matched to a gene: 0. Germline V CDR1 and CDR2: MGHRA, YSYEKL. The CDR3 extends over 15 amino acids. The CDR3 bases are TGCGCCAGCAGCCAAGGGGACAGGGGCAATCAGCCCCAGCATTTT. Translation gives CASSQGDRGNQPQHF.

This clone was picked up one time. The J gene is TRBJ2-3, the V gene TRBV9; 7 bases map to TRBD2. Germline CDR1 and CDR2: SGDLS and YYNGEE. The CDR3 spans 14 residues. V was pared by 0 bases and J by 4 bases, with 2 bases of the junction left unmatched. The CDR3 nucleotides are TGTGCCAGCAGCGTAGTTAGCGGGTCAGATACGCAGTATTTT. Protein sequence: CASSVVSGSDTQYF.

This clone has a handful of counts. The junction departs from the called germline gene at one end, perhaps through a read error. The J gene is TRBJ1-1, the V gene TRBV4-1; the D gene is possibly TRBD1 (6 bases). CDR3 length: 15 amino acids. Germline CDR1 and CDR2: MGHRA and YSYEKL. The CDR3 DNA is TGTGCCAGCAGCCATGTGTTCAGGGGCCACCCTGAAGCTTTCTTT. The encoded protein is CASSHVFRGHPEAFF.

The gene calls are TRBV18 and TRBJ1-1; D is ambiguous. Germline V gene data show CDR1 as KGHSH and CDR2 as LQKENI. The CDR3 runs 15 residues. Deletions cut 2 bases from V and 3 bases from J, with 13 bases between. This CDR3 reads CASSPREGSDTEAFF. DNA for the CDR3: TGTGCCAGCTCACCAAGGGAGGGTTCCGACACTGAAGCTTTCTTT.

This clone was detected a few times. This sequence joins TRBV5-6 and TRBJ1-1, with D possibly being TRBD1 (5 bases). V lost 0 bases, J lost 0 bases, and 12 bases lay in between. The V gene's germline CDR1 is SGHDT and CDR2 YYEEEE. CDR3 length: 16 residues. The chain's CDR3 is CASSLDRYALNTEAFF. The DNA for the CDR3 is TGTGCCAGCAGCTTGGACAGGTACGCCTTGAACACTGAAGCTTTCTTT. Based on the CDR3 plus reference TRBV5-6 and TRBJ1-1, the full variable domain is DAGVTQSPTHLIKTRGQQVTLRCSPKSGHDTVSWYQQALGQGPQFIFQYYEEEERQRGNFPDRFSGHQFPNYSSELNVNALLLGDSALYLCASSLDRYALNTEAFFGQGTRLTVV.

The chain is built from TRBV13 and TRBJ2-2; TRBD1 agrees at 7 bases. The CDR3 has 17 residues. CDR1 is PRHDT, CDR2 FYEKMQ, per germline (reference sequence). After removal of 5 bases from V and 2 bases from J, the junction contained 11 bases not matched to a gene. The CDR3 reads CASSPRVGGLNTGELFF. The CDR3 DNA reads as TGTGCCAGCAGCCCAAGAGTAGGGGGCCTCAACACCGGGGAGCTGTTTTTT. The whole variable domain, filled in from reference TRBV13 and TRBJ2-2, reads AAGVIQSPRHLIKEKRETATLKCYPIPRHDTVYWYQQGPGQDPQFLISFYEKMQSDKGSIPDRFSAQQFSDYHSELNMSSLELGDSALYFCASSPRVGGLNTGELFFGEGSRLTVL.

The chain couples TRBV7-2 to TRBJ1-2; D might be TRBD1 (6 bases). V lost 5 bases and J 3 bases, leaving 19 bases between the germline ends. Germline V CDR1 and CDR2: SGHTA, FQGNSA. The CDR3 totals 16 residues. CDR3 region: CASSPGGRGGYYGYTF. The DNA for the CDR3 is TGTGCCAGCAGCCCCGGGGGAAGGGGGGGGTACTATGGCTACACCTTC.

V and J are TRBV11-2 and TRBJ2-1, with a weak D call TRBD1 (5 bases). The CDR3 is made up of 14 amino acids. Per the germline V gene, CDR1 is SGHAT and CDR2 is FQNNGV. V was pared by 4 bases and J by 1 base, with 8 bases between. CDR3 DNA: TGTGCCAGCAGCTCAGGGCCATCCTACAATGAGCAGTTCTTC. It encodes CASSSGPSYNEQFF. Full variable domain (outside the CDR3, taken from reference TRBV11-2 and TRBJ2-1): EAGVAQSPRYKIIEKRQSVAFWCNPISGHATLYWYQQILGQGPKLLIQFQNNGVVDDSQLPKDRFSAERLKGVDSTLKIQPAKLEDSAVYLCASSSGPSYNEQFFGPGTRLTVL.

The V call is TRBV7-6, the J call TRBJ1-4; 12 positions match TRBD1. Per germline, CDR1 SGHVS and CDR2 FNYEAQ. V lost 2 bases to trimming and J lost 8 bases; unmatched junction nucleotides: 9. CDR3 length: 17 residues. CDR3 residues: CASSLYNLGTGGEKLFF. The CDR3 DNA follows: TGTGCCAGCAGCTTATACAACCTGGGGACAGGGGGCGAAAAACTGTTTTTT.

V and J are TRBV27 and TRBJ2-7; TRBD2 agrees at 8 bases. The CDR3 runs to 16 residues. CDR1 is MNHEY and CDR2 is SMNVEV in the germline V gene (reference sequence). V shed 4 bases, J shed 7 bases, and the junction held 15 bases outside the gene matches. In nucleotides, the CDR3 is TGTGCCAGCAGTTCCCCCGGAAGCGGGGGCCTTAGAGAGCAGTACTTC. This gives the protein CASSSPGSGGLREQYF.

The chain links TRBV7-9 to TRBJ1-4; 8 bases match TRBD1. J lost 7 bases, V lost 3 bases, and 10 bases had no gene match. Germline CDR1 is SEHNR and CDR2 is FQNEAQ (reference sequence). The CDR3 length is 16 residues. Here the CDR3 DNA reads TGTGCCAGCAGCTTTCTGCTCACAGGGGGAACTGAAAAACTGTTTTTT. It is translated as CASSFLLTGGTEKLFF.

V gene TRBV29-1 combines with J gene TRBJ2-7; 8 nucleotides line up with TRBD1. The trim removed 3 bases at V and 6 bases at J, leaving 7 bases unmatched. The CDR3 consists of 13 residues. Germline CDR1 and CDR2: SQVTM and ANQGSEA. The CDR3 loop is CSVEETGAPEQYF. For the CDR3, the DNA is TGCAGCGTTGAGGAGACAGGGGCCCCCGAGCAGTACTTC.

J is TRBJ1-2 and V is TRBV5-1; 9 bases agree with TRBD1. Trimming at V came to 0 bases and at J to 3 bases, leaving 3 bases not matched to a gene. CDR1 is SGHRS, CDR2 YFSETQ, per germline. This CDR3 region has 15 residues. Here the CDR3 DNA reads TGCGCCAGCAGCTTGGGGACAGGGGTCGACTATGGCTACACCTTC. Protein: CASSLGTGVDYGYTF.

The chain employs TRBV27 and TRBJ2-7; D unresolved. The CDR3 sequence is 12 residues long. Trimming cost V 5 bases and J 1 base, with 6 bases left between them. Germline CDR1 is MNHEY and CDR2 is SMNVEV (reference sequence). The CDR3 here is CASSGQSYEQYF. CDR3 DNA: TGTGCCAGCAGTGGTCAGTCCTACGAGCAGTACTTC.

The gene calls are TRBV5-6 and TRBJ1-1; D is unclear. The CDR3 contains 11 residues. CDR1 is SGHDT and CDR2 is YYEEEE in the germline V gene. Between the trimmed V and J ends, which lost 5 bases and 6 bases, there was a span of 8 bases. The CDR3 bases are TGTGCCAGCAGGGGCGGGCCTGAAGCTTTCTTT. Translated, it gives CASRGGPEAFF.

The chain uses TRBV7-3 and TRBJ2-7; TRBD1 might be the D (6 bases). Germline V CDR1 and CDR2: SGHTA, FQGTGA. The CDR3 runs 14 residues. V was trimmed by 6 bases and J by 1 base, leaving 13 bases between them. The DNA for the CDR3 is TGTGCCAGCAGTAAGGGACACCCATCCTACGAGCAGTACTTC. Translated, it gives CASSKGHPSYEQYF. Full variable domain (missing parts from reference TRBV7-3 and TRBJ2-7): GAGVSQTPSNKVTEKGKYVELRCDPISGHTALYWYRQSLGQGPEFLIYFQGTGAADDSGLPNDRFFAVRPEGSVSTLKIQRTERGDSAVYLCASSKGHPSYEQYFGPGTRLTVT.

The chain uses TRBV30 and TRBJ1-2; possible D gene TRBD1, 6 bases. V dropped 0 bases and J dropped 7 bases, with 15 bases sitting between them. There are 14 residues in the CDR3. Looked up from germline, CDR1 is GTSNPN and CDR2 is SVGIG (reference sequence). The CDR3 sequence is CAWSVLRGEGGYTF. In nucleotides, the CDR3 is TGTGCCTGGAGTGTACTTAGGGGGGAGGGTGGCTACACCTTC. The complete variable domain, with remaining parts taken from reference TRBV30 and TRBJ1-2, reads SQTIHQWPATLVQPVGSPLSLECTVEGTSNPNLYWYRQAAGRGLQLLFYSVGIGQISSEVPQNLSASRPQDRQFILSSKKLLLSDSGFYLCAWSVLRGEGGYTFGSGTRLTVV.

This clone was observed a handful of times. This chain links TRBV4-3 with TRBJ2-5; perhaps TRBD2 as D (6 bases). The CDR3 loop spans 15 amino acids. Germline V lookup: CDR1 LGHNA, CDR2 YSLEER. V lost 0 bases and J 4 bases, leaving 12 bases between the germline ends. DNA for the CDR3: TGCGCCAGCAGCCAAGATCACGGGGGTAGAGAGACCCAGTACTTC. Translation gives CASSQDHGGRETQYF.

The gene calls are TRBV2 and TRBJ1-2; D gene uncertain. The V end was cut by 0 bases, the J end by 7 bases, with 24 bases between. The germline V gene has CDR1 SNHLY and CDR2 FYNNEI. The CDR3 contains 18 residues. CDR3 amino acids: CASSEARENRFPRSGYTF. Here the CDR3 DNA reads TGTGCCAGCAGTGAAGCGCGGGAAAACAGATTTCCCCGCTCTGGCTACACCTTC. Supplemented by reference TRBV2 and TRBJ1-2, the full variable domain reads EPEVTQTPSHQVTQMGQEVILRCVPISNHLYFYWYRQILGQKVEFLVSFYNNEISEKSEIFDDQFSVERPDGSNFTLKIRSTKLEDSAMYFCASSEARENRFPRSGYTFGSGTRLTVV.

As concerns this clone: Sequence at one end of the junction differs from germline and may be a read error. The V and J genes are TRBV7-9 and TRBJ2-7; 9 bases are a match to TRBD2. Germline V gene sequence: CDR1 SEHNR, CDR2 FQNEAQ (reference sequence). The CDR3 runs 17 residues. CDR3: CSSSLAPAGGDSYEQYF. The CDR3 DNA reads as TGTTCCAGCAGCTTAGCGCCAGCGGGAGGTGACTCCTACGAGCAGTACTTC.

The genes are TRBV6-6 and TRBJ1-3; 7 bases line up with TRBD1. Trimming removed 6 bases from V and 1 base from J; junction bases left unmatched: 3. Germline CDR1 MNHNY, CDR2 SVGAGI (reference sequence). This CDR3 is built from 14 residues. The CDR3 DNA reads TGTGCCAGCAGCCCGACAGGGTCTGGAAACACCATATATTTT. Translation: CASSPTGSGNTIYF.

The chain recombines TRBV7-3 with TRBJ2-7; D is possibly TRBD2 (6 bases). This CDR3 is built from 14 residues. V was shortened by 5 bases and J by 6 bases, with 17 bases between the two germline ends. The germline CDR1 and CDR2 sequences are SGHTA and FQGTGA. This CDR3 reads CASSPEGRRGEQYF. The DNA of the CDR3 is TGTGCCAGCAGCCCTGAGGGCCGGCGGGGCGAGCAGTACTTC. Filled out from reference TRBV7-3 and TRBJ2-7, the complete variable domain reads GAGVSQTPSNKVTEKGKYVELRCDPISGHTALYWYRQSLGQGPEFLIYFQGTGAADDSGLPNDRFFAVRPEGSVSTLKIQRTERGDSAVYLCASSPEGRRGEQYFGPGTRLTVT.

Only a few counts were recorded for this clone. The gene calls are TRBV7-6 and TRBJ2-1; 11 bases fit TRBD2. Germline CDR1 is SGHVS and CDR2 is FNYEAQ. This CDR3 spans 15 amino acids. Trimming cost V 3 bases and J 4 bases; bases outside gene matches: 2. CDR3 residues: CASSFGTSGYNEQFF. DNA of the CDR3: TGTGCCAGCAGCTTCGGGACTAGCGGATACAATGAGCAGTTCTTC.

V usage is TRBV7-6 and J usage is TRBJ2-1, with TRBD2 identical over 8 bases. Germline-derived CDR1 and CDR2 are SGHVS and FNYEAQ. J was trimmed by 1 base and V by 5 bases; bases with no gene match: 13. The CDR3 extends over 18 amino acids. The CDR3: CASSGPGGRTGSYNEQFF. The CDR3 DNA is TGTGCCAGCAGCGGCCCGGGCGGGAGGACTGGATCCTACAATGAGCAGTTCTTC.